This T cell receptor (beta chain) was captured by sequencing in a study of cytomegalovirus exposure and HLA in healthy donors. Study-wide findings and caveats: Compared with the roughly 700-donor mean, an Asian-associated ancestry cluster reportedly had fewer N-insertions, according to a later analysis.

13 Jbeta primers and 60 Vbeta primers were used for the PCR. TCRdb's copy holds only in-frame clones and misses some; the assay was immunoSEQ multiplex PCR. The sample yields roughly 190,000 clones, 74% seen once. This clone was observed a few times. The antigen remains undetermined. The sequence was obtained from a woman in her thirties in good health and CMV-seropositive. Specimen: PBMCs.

As DNA, the CDR3 is TGTGCCAGCAGTGAACAGGCATTCTCCTACGAGCAGTACTTC. Amino acid sequence: CASSEQAFSYEQYF. The chain uses TRBV2 and TRBJ2-7; unclear D gene. Germline loops: CDR1 SNHLY, CDR2 FYNNEI. The length of the CDR3 is 14 residues. Trimming pared 2 bases from V and 0 bases from J, leaving 8 bases between.